The next 12 T cell receptor beta chains were all read from a single sample in a study of control samples from healthy donors and cancer patients. Assay used: immunoSEQ multiplex PCR; TCRdb lists only in-frame clones, some missing. The data hold 69,000 or so clones, with approximately 94% observed a single time. The sequencing sample was made of blood. Receptors originate from a woman under 40 in good health.

The rearrangement joins TRBV30 to TRBJ2-5; D not resolved. CDR1 and CDR2 from the germline V gene are GTSNPN and SVGIG (reference sequence). V was cut by 0 bases and J by 2 bases, with 4 bases left in between. The CDR3 contains 12 residues. This CDR3 reads CAWSVRQETQYF. CDR3 DNA: TGTGCCTGGAGTGTTCGACAAGAGACCCAGTACTTC. The whole variable domain, remainder taken from reference TRBV30 and TRBJ2-5, is SQTIHQWPATLVQPVGSPLSLECTVEGTSNPNLYWYRQAAGRGLQLLFYSVGIGQISSEVPQNLSASRPQDRQFILSSKKLLLSDSGFYLCAWSVRQETQYFGPGTRLLVL.

V usage is TRBV19 and J usage is TRBJ1-2; TRBD1 matches 8 bases. The CDR3 is 13 amino acids. Unmatched junction bases numbered 3, after V lost 5 bases and J lost 4 bases. Germline V lookup: CDR1 LNHDA, CDR2 SQIVND (reference sequence). This chain's CDR3 is CASSSGGVYGYTF. The CDR3, as DNA: TGTGCCAGTAGTTCAGGGGGCGTCTATGGCTACACCTTC.

Only one count was recorded for this clone. The rearrangement links TRBV5-4 to TRBJ1-2, with TRBD1 as a possible D gene (6 bases). CDR1 and CDR2 (germline): SGHNT, YYREEE (reference sequence). The ends were cut back, 4 bases at V and 3 bases at J, with 16 bases in the middle. This CDR3 has 15 amino acids. CDR3 protein: CASSRGGGRDYGYTF. The CDR3 nucleotides read TGTGCCAGCAGCAGAGGTGGGGGCAGGGACTATGGCTACACCTTC. Full variable domain (rest looked up from reference TRBV5-4 and TRBJ1-2): ETGVTQSPTHLIKTRGQQVTLRCSSQSGHNTVSWYQQALGQGPQFIFQYYREEENGRGNFPPRFSGLQFPNYSSELNVNALELDDSALYLCASSRGGGRDYGYTFGSGTRLTVV.

The CDR3 spells CASSLTRQAYEQYV. CDR3 coding DNA: TGTGCCAGCAGCTTAACGCGCCAGGCCTACGAGCAGTACGTC. The chain employs TRBV7-8 and TRBJ2-7; D not certain. Germline V gene sequence: CDR1 SGHVS, CDR2 FQNEAQ. This CDR3 is built from 14 residues. Trimming removed 2 bases from V and 2 bases from J, with 10 bases in between.

The V gene is TRBV18, the J gene TRBJ2-1, with a weak D call TRBD2 (6 bases). Germline V gives CDR1 KGHSH, CDR2 LQKENI. The CDR3 is 14 amino acids. V shed 2 bases and J shed 8 bases, with 13 bases lying between them. The CDR3 DNA sequence: TGTGCCAGCTCACCATCCGGGAGACACCATGAGCAGTTCTTC. This gives the protein CASSPSGRHHEQFF.

This rearrangement joins TRBV3-1 (or the pseudogene TRBV3-2) to TRBJ2-2; TRBD2 agrees at 8 bases. V gave up 8 bases and J gave up 7 bases; unmatched junction bases: 12. This CDR3 has 15 amino acids. Germline-derived CDR1 and CDR2 are LGHDT and YNNKEL (reference sequence). DNA of the CDR3: TGTGCCAGCTGCCCCCGGGGGGGGGCGGGCGGGGAGCTGTTTTTT. This translates into CASCPRGGAGGELFF.

The J gene is TRBJ1-4, the V gene TRBV9; 7 nucleotides align to TRBD1. The CDR3 runs 16 residues. From germline, CDR1 is SGDLS and CDR2 YYNGEE. With V trimmed by 0 bases and J by 3 bases, 5 bases remained unmatched. CDR3 loop: CASSVAEGAPNEKLFF. The DNA of the CDR3 is TGTGCCAGCAGCGTAGCTGAGGGGGCTCCTAATGAAAAACTGTTTTTT.

This chain links TRBV20-1 with TRBJ2-3; D is possibly TRBD1 (5 bases). Germline CDR1 DFQATT, CDR2 SNEGSKA (reference sequence). V was shortened by 6 bases and J by 6 bases, with 10 bases between the two germline ends. This CDR3 comprises 11 residues. The CDR3 loop reads CSANSGDTQYF. The CDR3, as DNA: TGCAGTGCCAATTCAGGGGATACGCAGTATTTT.

This chain connects TRBV3-1 (or the pseudogene TRBV3-2) to TRBJ2-5, with D possibly called TRBD1 or TRBD2 (6 bases each). V lost 0 bases and J 2 bases, leaving 10 bases between the germline ends. CDR1 is LGHDT, CDR2 YNNKEL, per germline (reference sequence). This CDR3 region has 15 residues. CDR3 amino acids: CASSQDTGRQETQYF. DNA for the CDR3: TGTGCCAGCAGCCAAGATACAGGGAGGCAAGAGACCCAGTACTTC.

The chain combines TRBV7-9 with TRBJ2-7; the match to TRBD1 covers 7 bases. There are 13 residues in the CDR3. J lost 5 bases, V lost 4 bases, and 5 bases had no gene match. Germline V gene sequence: CDR1 SEHNR, CDR2 FQNEAQ (reference sequence). The CDR3 loop reads CASSYLTGDEQYV. In DNA form, the CDR3 reads TGTGCCAGCAGCTACCTCACAGGGGACGAGCAGTACGTC.

The V gene is TRBV7-8, the J gene TRBJ1-5; 9 bases match TRBD1. V gave up 3 bases and J gave up 0 bases; unmatched junction bases: 6. The CDR3 has 17 residues. Per germline, CDR1 SGHVS and CDR2 FQNEAQ. This CDR3 is CASSFTGGLDSNQPQHF. CDR3 DNA: TGTGCCAGCAGCTTCACAGGGGGCTTAGATAGCAATCAGCCCCAGCATTTT. Based on the CDR3 plus reference TRBV7-8 and TRBJ1-5, the full variable domain is GAGVSQSPRYKVAKRGQDVALRCDPISGHVSLFWYQQALGQGPEFLTYFQNEAQLDKSGLPSDRFFAERPEGSVSTLKIQRTQQEDSAVYLCASSFTGGLDSNQPQHFGDGTRLSIL.

This clone has a single count. The chain recombines TRBV27 with TRBJ1-1, with a weak D call TRBD1 (6 bases). The V end lost 10 bases, the J end lost 2 bases, and 17 bases lay between the germline ends. The CDR3 runs to 14 residues. The germline CDR1 and CDR2 sequences are MNHEY and SMNVEV (reference sequence). The CDR3 DNA sequence: TGTGCCACCATACCGACAGGCGTTAACACTGAAGCTTTCTTT. Protein sequence: CATIPTGVNTEAFF.